The sequence of this T cell receptor (beta chain) was determined in a study of blood T cell repertoires in COVID-19. The wider study: Specimens from acute and convalescent COVID-19 originated in the United States, Italy and Spain. The cDNA or gDNA used as material had been derived from T cells, B-cell-depleted T cells, or PBMCs.

As processed by the authors: Using reference gene primer amplification, nucleated cell counts were estimated. The method was immunoSEQ multiplex PCR; TCRdb's version includes in-frame clones alone and lacks a portion of them. The V and J calls and the clone size are those of that table, but D and trimming were determined from the DNA. The profile covers 100,000 to 150,000 clones, with about 85% appearing a single time and approximately 3% taken by the ten largest. The V gene's germline CDR1 is SGHVS and CDR2 FQNEAQ. V was trimmed by 8 bases and J by 6 bases, leaving 9 bases between them. This CDR3 comprises 11 residues.

Sequenced: peripheral blood. The TCR sequence derives from a woman of 80 years or more with COVID-19, enrolled during active disease. This chain joins TRBV7-8 and TRBJ2-3; a weak D match, TRBD2 (6 bases). The CDR3 spells CASAREDTQYF. Written as DNA, the CDR3 is TGTGCCAGCGCCCGGGAGGATACGCAGTATTTT.